This TCR beta chain was sequenced in a study of cytomegalovirus exposure and HLA in healthy donors. Looking at the study overall: HLA-typed donors were the source of around 87 million unique TCRs, which an early data release held.

Germline V lookup: CDR1 SGHKS, CDR2 YYEKEE (reference sequence). The CDR3 spans 15 residues. This clone was counted between two and nine times. Relative to the germline gene, one junction end is altered; a read error may explain this. Researchers ran the PCR with 60 Vbeta and 13 Jbeta primers. Data came from immunoSEQ multiplex PCR; TCRdb stores just in-frame clones and leaves some out. The sample shows about 130,000 clones, 81% of them seen only once. The rearrangement joins TRBV5-5 to TRBJ2-1, with TRBD2 identical over 16 bases. The origin of this receptor is a man younger than 35 in good health and CMV-seronegative. The sequenced sample was PBMCs. The CDR3 spells CASSLRGTSGRERVF. The DNA for the CDR3 is TGTGCCAGCAGCTTGCGTGGGACTAGCGGGAGGGAGCGTGTCTTC.